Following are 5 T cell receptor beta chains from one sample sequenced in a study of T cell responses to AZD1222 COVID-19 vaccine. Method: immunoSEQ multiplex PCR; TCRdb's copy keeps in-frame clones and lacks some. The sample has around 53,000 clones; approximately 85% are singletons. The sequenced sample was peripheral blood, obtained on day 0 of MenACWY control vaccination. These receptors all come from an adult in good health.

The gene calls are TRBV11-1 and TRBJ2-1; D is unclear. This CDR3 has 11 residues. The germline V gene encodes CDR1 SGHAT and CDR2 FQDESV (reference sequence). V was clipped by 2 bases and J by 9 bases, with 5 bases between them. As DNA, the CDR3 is TGTGCCAGCAGCTTACGAGTTGAGCAGTTCTTC. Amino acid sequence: CASSLRVEQFF.

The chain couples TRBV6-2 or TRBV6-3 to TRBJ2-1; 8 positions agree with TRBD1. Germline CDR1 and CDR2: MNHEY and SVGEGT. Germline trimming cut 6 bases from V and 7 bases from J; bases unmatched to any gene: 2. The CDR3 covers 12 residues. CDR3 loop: CASRYRGNEQFF. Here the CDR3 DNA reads TGTGCCAGCAGGTACAGGGGGAATGAGCAGTTCTTC.

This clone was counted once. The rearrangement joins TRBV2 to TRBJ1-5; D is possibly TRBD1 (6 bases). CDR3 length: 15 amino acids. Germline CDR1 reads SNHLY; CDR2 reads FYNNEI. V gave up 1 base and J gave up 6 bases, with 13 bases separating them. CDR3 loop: CASSEGTVGTQPQHF. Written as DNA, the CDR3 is TGTGCCAGCAGTGAAGGGACAGTGGGTACTCAGCCCCAGCATTTT.

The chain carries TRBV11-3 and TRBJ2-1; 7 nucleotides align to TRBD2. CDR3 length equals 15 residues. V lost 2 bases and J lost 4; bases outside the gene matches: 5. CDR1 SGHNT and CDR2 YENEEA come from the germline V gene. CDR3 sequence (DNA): TGTGCCAGCAGCTTAATAGCGGGTCATTACAATGAGCAGTTCTTC. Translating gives CASSLIAGHYNEQFF.

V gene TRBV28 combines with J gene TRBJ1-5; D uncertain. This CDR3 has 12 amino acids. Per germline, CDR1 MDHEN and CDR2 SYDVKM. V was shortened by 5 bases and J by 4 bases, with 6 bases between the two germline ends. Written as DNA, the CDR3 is TGTGCCAGCAGTCTCCTGAATCAGCCCCAGCATTTT. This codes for CASSLLNQPQHF.